The T cell receptor (beta chain) described here comes from a study of tumor-infiltrating lymphocytes in primary liver carcinoma. Findings and caveats of the study: Tumor-adjacent and tumor-blood pairs displayed less overlap than did pairs of tumor regions. The 250 largest clones made up significantly more of tumor than blood repertoires (p = 0.039).

TCR beta cDNA came from about 500 ng total RNA, primed with a constant-region primer. It was through three nested multiplex PCR rounds of slightly modified ARM-PCR that TCR beta libraries arose. Both of the initial two PCR rounds ran for nine to eleven cycles and employed TRBV1-TRBV30 forward primers alongside a C-beta reverse primer. TCRdb itself ran the multiplex PCR reads through MiXCR, one entry per CDR3 protein. The data show about 44,000 distinct CDR3 sequences, 75% seen once. This clonotype was seen many times. Its specificity is not known. The CDR3 totals 11 residues. V was shortened by 6 bases and J by 4 bases, with 7 bases between the two germline ends. Germline assignment: CDR1 MDHEN and CDR2 SYDVKM. Unsorted bulk tissue, roughly 19-33 mg of it, served as the source for co-extraction of RNA and DNA. Chronic HBV infection affected patients, none of whom had received treatment.

The chain joins TRBV28 to TRBJ2-7; D remains ambiguous. Sample: tumor-adjacent normal liver tissue. The source of this sequence is a woman aged 30 to 39 with primary liver carcinoma and hepatitis B virus infection. This CDR3 is CASSIRYEQYF. The CDR3 region has the DNA TGTGCCAGCAGCATCCGATACGAGCAGTACTTC. Full variable domain (missing parts from reference TRBV28 and TRBJ2-7): DVKVTQSSRYLVKRTGEKVFLECVQDMDHENMFWYRQDPGLGLRLIYFSYDVKMKEKGDIPEGYSVSREKKERFSLILESASTNQTSMYLCASSIRYEQYFGPGTRLTVT.